These 30 T cell receptor beta chains were sequenced from one sample in a study of blood T cells in healthy people across ages. Together with a sample-barcoded 5' primer, a J-beta primer mix was included in a second PCR lasting about 7 to 12 cycles. In TCRdb, the 5' RACE reads were re-called with MiXCR into one record per CDR3 protein. The table includes about 1.5 million distinct CDR3 sequences, 35% to 45% detected once. The sample taken for sequencing was blood. These receptors came from a young woman in good health.

Worth noting for this clonotype: A read error may explain this, as a much larger clone is one base away. The chain recombines TRBV6-2 or TRBV6-3 with TRBJ2-3; a weak D match, TRBD1 (5 bases). The CDR3 has 12 residues. Germline V gene sequence: CDR1 MNHEY, CDR2 SVGEGT. The V end was cut by 8 bases, the J end by 7 bases, with 13 bases between. In DNA, the CDR3 is TGTGCCAGCGGGGAAGCAGGGAATACGCAGTATTTT. It codes for CASGEAGNTQYF.

This clonotype was seen many times. The chain couples TRBV13 to TRBJ2-3; TRBD2 matches 9 bases. The V gene's germline CDR1 is PRHDT and CDR2 FYEKMQ (reference sequence). This CDR3 contains 16 residues. V lost 2 bases and J lost 2; bases outside the gene matches: 5. CDR3 protein: CASSLMAGGNTDTQYF. The DNA of the CDR3 is TGTGCCAGCAGCTTAATGGCGGGGGGGAACACAGATACGCAGTATTTT.

V gene TRBV29-1 combines with J gene TRBJ2-7; D perhaps matches TRBD1 (6 bases). The germline V gene encodes CDR1 SQVTM and CDR2 ANQGSEA. The CDR3 has 14 residues. Trimming cost V 4 bases and J 1 base, with 14 bases left between them. The CDR3 DNA reads as TGCAGCGTTGCGACGACAGGTAGTTCCTACGAGCAGTACTTC. Translated: CSVATTGSSYEQYF.

Notes on this clonotype: An end of the junction does not agree with germline; a read error may underlie this. The gene calls are TRBV20-1 and TRBJ2-7, with a possible D match to TRBD2 (5 bases). The DNA end is a closer match to TRBJ2-5, so the J assignment may be wrong. CDR1 and CDR2 (germline): DFQATT, SNEGSKA (reference sequence). The CDR3 is 13 amino acids. As DNA, the CDR3 is TGCAGTGCTTCACTAGGCCCCCAAGGGACCCAGTACTTC. Amino acids: CSASLGPQGTQYF.

The sample holds many counts of this clonotype. The CDR3 here is CASSEGGGYTF. CDR3 nucleotide sequence: TGTGCCAGCAGTGAAGGGGGTGGCTACACCTTC. The rearrangement uses TRBV25-1 and TRBJ1-2; D perhaps matches TRBD1 (5 bases). Germline V lookup: CDR1 MGHDK, CDR2 SYGVNS. The CDR3 length is 11 residues. Trimming took off 2 bases at V and 7 bases at J, with 5 bases between the two ends.

The rearrangement joins TRBV4-3 to TRBJ2-5; 9 bases are a match to TRBD1. With 4 bases clipped from V and 11 bases from J, the junction kept 17 bases outside the gene matches. The length of the CDR3 is 16 residues. Germline assignment: CDR1 LGHNA and CDR2 YSLEER. The chain's CDR3 is CASSPARDRDADEQYF. The CDR3 DNA is TGCGCCAGCAGCCCTGCCCGGGACAGGGACGCTGATGAGCAGTACTTC.

V gene TRBV30 combines with J gene TRBJ1-5; D is undetermined. The germline gives CDR1 GTSNPN, CDR2 SVGIG (reference sequence). The CDR3 contains 14 residues. V dropped 1 base and J dropped 0 bases, with 7 bases sitting between them. The CDR3 is CAWSDSHSNQPQHF. Here the CDR3 DNA reads TGTGCCTGGAGTGACAGTCATAGCAATCAGCCCCAGCATTTT. The full variable domain, in which reference TRBV30 and TRBJ1-5 provide the parts outside the CDR3, is SQTIHQWPATLVQPVGSPLSLECTVEGTSNPNLYWYRQAAGRGLQLLFYSVGIGQISSEVPQNLSASRPQDRQFILSSKKLLLSDSGFYLCAWSDSHSNQPQHFGDGTRLSIL.

The chain couples TRBV27 to TRBJ2-3; 9 bases match TRBD1. Germline V gives CDR1 MNHEY, CDR2 SMNVEV (reference sequence). The CDR3 sequence is 14 residues long. Unmatched junction bases numbered 4, after V lost 3 bases and J lost 6 bases. CDR3 in DNA: TGTGCCAGCAGTTTCACAGGGGGCTTGGATACGCAGTATTTT. It translates to CASSFTGGLDTQYF.

This clonotype occurred a few times. The rearrangement links TRBV2 to TRBJ2-1; the D call may be TRBD1 or TRBD2 (5 bases each). The V end lost 4 bases, the J end lost 9 bases, and 16 bases lay between the germline ends. In germline, CDR1 is SNHLY, CDR2 FYNNEI. The CDR3 has 14 residues. The CDR3 here is CASSAGQTTSEQFF. CDR3 in DNA: TGTGCCAGCAGTGCGGGGCAGACCACGAGTGAGCAGTTCTTC.

The chain uses TRBV7-9 and TRBJ1-6; no definite D call. V lost 5 bases to trimming and J lost 7 bases, with 12 bases between them. Germline CDR1 SEHNR, CDR2 FQNEAQ (reference sequence). The CDR3 runs to 14 residues. CDR3 sequence (DNA): TGTGCCAGCAGCCACACAATAGAGAATTCACCCCTCCACTTT. It specifies CASSHTIENSPLHF.

In this sample, this clonotype turned up a few times. The V and J genes are TRBV6-6 and TRBJ2-3, with a possible D match to TRBD2 (6 bases). Trimming stripped 7 bases from V and 2 bases from J, with 16 bases between. The CDR3 extends over 15 amino acids. CDR1 MNHNY and CDR2 SVGAGI come from the germline V gene (reference sequence). CDR3 protein: CASTRGSGNTDTQYF. In DNA form, the CDR3 reads TGTGCCAGCACCCGGGGTAGCGGCAACACAGATACGCAGTATTTT.

The chain has TRBV4-1 and TRBJ2-5; D possibly corresponds to TRBD2 (6 bases). CDR3 length: 12 amino acids. In germline, CDR1 is MGHRA, CDR2 YSYEKL. V lost 5 bases, J lost 13 bases, and 17 bases lay in between. The CDR3 DNA reads as TGCGCCAGCAGCACTCGCGGGGACTTTCTGTACTTC. It translates to CASSTRGDFLYF.

The chain has TRBV11-1 and TRBJ2-4; no firm D call. CDR3 size: 16 residues. V was shortened by 3 bases and J by 0 bases, with 12 bases between the two germline ends. The V gene's germline CDR1 is SGHAT and CDR2 FQDESV (reference sequence). The CDR3 DNA sequence: TGTGCCAGCAGCTTCACCAGAACCTTAGCCAAAAACATTCAGTACTTC. Encoded protein: CASSFTRTLAKNIQYF.

As DNA, the CDR3 is TGTGCCAGCAGCCCCTCAGGACAGATATACAATGAGCAGTTCTTC. Its protein is CASSPSGQIYNEQFF. The rearrangement links TRBV7-9 to TRBJ2-1, with TRBD1 as a possible D gene (6 bases). The V and J ends lost 5 bases and 4 bases respectively, with 15 bases between them. Per the germline V gene, CDR1 is SEHNR and CDR2 is FQNEAQ (reference sequence). The CDR3 covers 15 residues.

The rearrangement uses TRBV7-9 and TRBJ2-5; 11 bases agree with TRBD2. TRBJ2-7 explains the end of the DNA better; the J call may be wrong. CDR3 size: 17 residues. Germline V CDR1 and CDR2: SEHNR, FQNEAQ (reference sequence). CDR3 sequence reads: CASSLALGTSGFYEQYF. The CDR3, as DNA: TGTGCCAGCAGCTTAGCACTAGGGACTAGCGGTTTCTACGAGCAGTACTTC.

This clonotype was detected many times. This rearrangement joins TRBV4-3 to TRBJ2-3; either TRBD1 or TRBD2 may fit D (5 bases each). Deletions cut 6 bases from V and 2 bases from J, with 12 bases between. This CDR3 spans 14 amino acids. CDR1 and CDR2 from the germline V gene are LGHNA and YSLEER. Here the CDR3 DNA reads TGCGCCAGCAGTGTGGGACCCCTCACAGATACGCAGTATTTT. Translation gives CASSVGPLTDTQYF.

The rearrangement joins TRBV11-2 to TRBJ2-3, with D perhaps being TRBD1 or TRBD2 (6 bases each). V lost 8 bases and J 2 bases, leaving 17 bases between the germline ends. Per the germline V gene, CDR1 is SGHAT and CDR2 is FQNNGV. This CDR3 is 15 amino acids long. This CDR3 reads CASSGGTRFTDTQYF. DNA for the CDR3: TGTGCCAGCTCCGGGGGCACCCGATTCACAGATACGCAGTATTTT.

This clonotype came up a few times. The rearrangement uses TRBV4-3 and TRBJ2-7; no reliable D call. The CDR3 has 16 residues. Trimming cost V 3 bases and J 2 bases, with 17 bases left between them. Germline V gives CDR1 LGHNA, CDR2 YSLEER. This CDR3 is CASSHGLRLATYEQYF. For the CDR3, the DNA is TGCGCCAGCAGCCATGGTCTAAGGTTAGCAACCTACGAGCAGTACTTC.

V is TRBV6-5 and J is TRBJ1-6; no definite D call. Germline values: CDR1 MNHEY, CDR2 SVGAGI. CDR3 length: 15 residues. Trimming stripped 6 bases from V and 7 bases from J, with 16 bases between. DNA of the CDR3: TGTGCCAGCAGCCCCCCCAGAGCCGGCAATTCACCCCTCCACTTT. Its protein is CASSPPRAGNSPLHF.

In this sample, this clonotype turned up a few times. The chain joins TRBV28 to TRBJ1-5; tentatively, D is TRBD1 (5 bases). The germline V and J ends were trimmed by 6 bases and 6 bases, with 18 bases remaining between them. Germline V gene sequence: CDR1 MDHEN, CDR2 SYDVKM. The CDR3 is 15 amino acids. The CDR3, as DNA: TGTGCCAGCAGGCCAGGGACGAGAGGAGGTCAGCCCCAGCATTTT. Translation gives CASRPGTRGGQPQHF.

The chain couples TRBV13 to TRBJ2-1, with 10 bases lining up with TRBD2. The CDR3 contains 16 residues. The junction had 8 bases not matched to a gene; V was cut back by 5 bases and J by 4 bases. Germline V gene sequence: CDR1 PRHDT, CDR2 FYEKMQ (reference sequence). CDR3 sequence (DNA): TGTGCCAGCAGCAAGGAGCGGGGGGGCGAATACAATGAGCAGTTCTTC. Translated, it gives CASSKERGGEYNEQFF.

V is TRBV5-1 and J is TRBJ2-3, with 8 bases matching TRBD2. Germline CDR1 reads SGHRS; CDR2 reads YFSETQ. J lost 0 bases, V lost 4 bases, and 7 bases had no gene match. CDR3 length equals 16 residues. The DNA for the CDR3 is TGCGCCAGCAGCACACGGACTAGCAGCAGCACAGATACGCAGTATTTT. It codes for CASSTRTSSSTDTQYF.

This chain connects TRBV29-1 to TRBJ2-5; D might be TRBD1 (5 bases). This CDR3 has 13 residues. V was cut by 7 bases and J by 1 base, with 13 bases left in between. Germline assignment: CDR1 SQVTM and CDR2 ANQGSEA. The CDR3 DNA reads TGCAGCGCCCTGGACACCTTCCAAGAGACCCAGTACTTC. This codes for CSALDTFQETQYF.

This clonotype was counted ten times or more. CDR3 in amino acids: CASSLPGGTGANVLTF. The CDR3 DNA reads TGTGCCAGCAGTCTCCCGGGCGGGACCGGGGCCAACGTCCTGACTTTC. The gene calls are TRBV12-3 or TRBV12-4 and TRBJ2-6, with TRBD2 as a possible D gene (6 bases). V lost 5 bases to trimming and J lost 4 bases, with 15 bases between them. CDR3 length: 16 residues.

This rearrangement joins TRBV5-6 to TRBJ2-4; 10 positions agree with TRBD2. Gene TRBJ2-7 matches the end of the DNA better, so the J call may be wrong. Germline V gives CDR1 SGHDT, CDR2 YYEEEE. The CDR3 contains 17 residues. The CDR3 DNA follows: TGTGCCAGCAGATTAGGACTAGCGGATAATTCCTTTTACGAGCAGTACTTC. This codes for CASRLGLADNSFYEQYF.

The chain links TRBV25-1 to TRBJ1-1; 7 positions agree with TRBD1. CDR1 and CDR2 from the germline V gene are MGHDK and SYGVNS. The CDR3 covers 16 residues. Trimming took 0 bases from V and 11 from J; bases not matched to a gene: 15. The CDR3 protein is CASSEYRTGDLVGAFF. CDR3 bases: TGTGCCAGCAGTGAATATCGGACAGGTGACCTAGTGGGGGCTTTCTTT.

The genes are TRBV7-6 and TRBJ1-2, with D hard to call. Germline assignment: CDR1 SGHVS and CDR2 FNYEAQ. This CDR3 has 14 amino acids. V was clipped by 6 bases and J by 8 bases, with 19 bases between them. CDR3 in DNA: TGTGCCAGCAGTCTACAACCTCAAATCGGCGGCTACACCTTC. This sequence encodes CASSLQPQIGGYTF.

This clonotype was counted a few times. The chain links TRBV20-1 to TRBJ2-5; D unclear. Trimming removed 0 bases at V and 5 bases at J, with 4 bases between. The CDR3 is made up of 11 amino acids. Germline loops: CDR1 DFQATT, CDR2 SNEGSKA (reference sequence). The CDR3 bases are TGCAGTGCTAGAGATTTTGAGACCCAGTACTTC. It specifies CSARDFETQYF.

This chain uses TRBV13 with TRBJ2-2; D is possibly TRBD2 (5 bases). Trimming removed 5 bases at V and 4 bases at J, with 20 bases between. This CDR3 spans 17 amino acids. Germline-derived CDR1 and CDR2 are PRHDT and FYEKMQ (reference sequence). The DNA of the CDR3 is TGTGCCAGCAGCCCCCATGGACTCGGCCCACCCACCGGGGAGCTGTTTTTT. Protein sequence: CASSPHGLGPPTGELFF.

The chain employs TRBV5-1 and TRBJ2-7; 9 bases align to TRBD2. Germline values: CDR1 SGHRS, CDR2 YFSETQ. After removal of 0 bases from V and 2 bases from J, the junction contained 6 bases not matched to a gene. The CDR3 loop spans 16 amino acids. CDR3: CASSLANPSGTYEQYF. The CDR3, as DNA: TGCGCCAGCAGCTTGGCCAACCCTAGCGGGACCTACGAGCAGTACTTC. The variable domain in full, completed from reference TRBV5-1 and TRBJ2-7, reads KAGVTQTPRYLIKTRGQQVTLSCSPISGHRSVSWYQQTPGQGLQFLFEYFSETQRNKGNFPGRFSGRQFSNSRSEMNVSTLELGDSALYLCASSLANPSGTYEQYFGPGTRLTVT.